A single sample gave rise to the 5 T cell receptor beta chains below, sequenced in a study of T cell responses to AZD1222 COVID-19 vaccine. Here immunoSEQ multiplex PCR was the method, and the copy in TCRdb shows in-frame clones only, minus some. The sample lists about 120,000 clones, about four fifths occurring once. The sample in question was peripheral blood, obtained on day 0 of AZD1222 vaccination. The receptors here all came from an adult in good health.

The rearrangement uses TRBV12-3 or TRBV12-4 and TRBJ2-5, with D possibly matching TRBD1 (6 bases). Trimming removed 9 bases at V and 5 bases at J, with 16 bases between. This CDR3 region has 13 residues. The CDR3 nucleotides are TGTGCCAGTCAAACAGGGTTAAGGGAGACCCAGTACTTC. The encoded protein is CASQTGLRETQYF.

This chain connects TRBV19 to TRBJ1-1; D is ambiguous. CDR3 length: 13 residues. The germline V gene encodes CDR1 LNHDA and CDR2 SQIVND (reference sequence). V lost 5 bases and J lost 2, with 9 bases in between. The CDR3 DNA is TGTGCCAGTAGTTGGGCCGGTAACACTGAAGCTTTCTTT. Translation: CASSWAGNTEAFF.

The genes are TRBV7-2 and TRBJ2-6; D is unclear. The ends were cut back, 0 bases at V and 1 base at J, with 7 bases in the middle. The germline V gene has CDR1 SGHTA and CDR2 FQGNSA. The CDR3 has 16 amino acids. This CDR3 reads CASSLAFLSGANVLTF. The CDR3, as DNA: TGTGCCAGCAGCTTAGCGTTCCTTTCTGGGGCCAACGTCCTGACTTTC.

The chain links TRBV5-1 to TRBJ1-2, with D unresolved. The CDR3 has 13 amino acids. Trimming cost V 5 bases and J 4 bases, with 12 bases left between them. From germline, CDR1 is SGHRS and CDR2 YFSETQ. CDR3 nucleotides: TGCGCCAGCAGTGAGGGAGCGGGCTATGGCTACACCTTC. This encodes CASSEGAGYGYTF.

This clone showed up just a few times. The rearrangement uses TRBV6-1 and TRBJ1-2, with D maybe TRBD1 (5 bases). CDR1 is MNHNS and CDR2 is SASEGT in the germline V gene. The CDR3 extends over 17 amino acids. Trimming left V 3 bases short and J 2 bases short, with 19 bases between. The CDR3 reads CASSEGGGSGRNYGYTF. CDR3 DNA: TGTGCCAGCAGTGAGGGGGGAGGTTCAGGGAGAAACTATGGCTACACCTTC.